This T cell receptor (beta chain) was recovered during a study of T cell responses to AZD1222 COVID-19 vaccine. V was cut by 1 base and J by 4 bases, with 12 bases left in between. CDR3 length: 15 residues. Germline V CDR1 and CDR2: MNHEY, SVGEGT. Study conclusions and caveats: In all cases, repertoires were sampled only after the peak T cell response. Unmutated variant regions are reportedly the target of nearly half of TCRs that are spike-specific. The sample set comprised mostly white British donors with more females, and clonal diversity was possibly underestimated. At baseline, seropositivity was found in only six AZD1222 recipients.

Remarks on this clone: Its antigen is still unknown.

This table comes from immunoSEQ multiplex PCR, and its TCRdb copy is limited to in-frame clones, with some not included. The sample includes about 100,000 clones, around 87% of them seen just once. Material: peripheral blood, obtained on day 0 of AZD1222 vaccination. This sequence originates from an adult in good health. V and J are TRBV6-2 or TRBV6-3 and TRBJ2-3, with D perhaps TRBD2 (6 bases). CDR3 sequence: CASSYLGTRADTQYF. The CDR3 DNA reads TGTGCCAGCAGTTACTTGGGGACTCGGGCAGATACGCAGTATTTT.